What follows describes a single T cell receptor (beta chain). TCRdb's table, derived via immunoSEQ multiplex PCR, lists solely in-frame clones and lacks some. In the table there are 150,000 to 200,000 clones, roughly 85% of which are singletons. The junction had 4 bases not matched to a gene; V was cut back by 8 bases and J by 1 base. This CDR3 has 13 amino acids. These data are taken from a study of blood T cell repertoires in COVID-19. Study-wide background: The United States, Italy and Spain provided the acute and convalescent COVID-19 samples. The cDNA or gDNA used as material had been derived from T cells, B-cell-depleted T cells, or PBMCs.

Sequences were obtained from peripheral blood. The V call is TRBV12-3 or TRBV12-4, the J call TRBJ1-1, with 7 bases that match TRBD1. This clonotype was sampled from a human donor in a cohort sampled during active COVID-19. CDR3 residues: CASSGQPNTEAFF. CDR3 nucleotides: TGTGCCAGCTCGGGACAGCCGAACACTGAAGCTTTCTTT.